This is a list of T cell receptor beta chains from one sample in a study of cytomegalovirus exposure and HLA in healthy donors. Sequencing was performed with immunoSEQ multiplex PCR; in TCRdb, only in-frame clones are kept and a portion is missing. This sample has under 200,000 clones; 75% to 85% occur once, and the top ten carry around 6%. Sequencing was performed on PBMCs. Source of these receptors: a man aged 45 to 65 in good health and CMV-seropositive. CDR3s include the opening cysteine and the closing phenylalanine or tryptophan. D genes are given only for firm matches. A clone size is listed for some rows: how often the clone was seen (once, few, many), or a class if it is expanded.

V	size	D	J	DNA	CDR3
TRBV5-4	-	TRBD2	TRBJ2-1	TGTGCCAGCAGCCCTGGGACTAGCGGTACCTACAATGAGCAGTTCTTC	CASSPGTSGTYNEQFF
TRBV15	-	-	TRBJ1-2	TGTGCCACCAGCAGGGGACAAGGCTATGGCTACACCTTC	CATSRGQGYGYTF
TRBV7-8	few	TRBD1	TRBJ1-4	TGTGCCAGCAGCTTAGCGGGGCAGGGGGCTAATGAAAAACTGTTTTTT	CASSLAGQGANEKLFF
TRBV18	-	TRBD2	TRBJ2-3	TGTGCCAGCTCAGCCAATACGGGACTAGCGGGAAGGTCAGATACGCAGTATTTT	CASSANTGLAGRSDTQYF
TRBV5-6	-	TRBD1	TRBJ1-5	TGTGCCAGCAGCCTAAGATCCGGGACAGACGGACCAGAGCCCCAGCATTTT	CASSLRSGTDGPEPQHF
TRBV27	-	-	TRBJ2-1	TGTGCCAGCAGTACCAGGACAGCTCCAAAGGATGAGCAGTTCTTC	CASSTRTAPKDEQFF
TRBV5-1	-	TRBD2	TRBJ2-1	TGCGCCAGCAGCTTGGTAGTCGGGGGGACCAATGAGCAGTTCTTC	CASSLVVGGTNEQFF
TRBV5-6	-	-	TRBJ2-7	TGTGCCAGCAGCTTGGTGCTAGCGAATATCTACGAGCAGTACTTC	CASSLVLANIYEQYF
TRBV19	-	-	TRBJ1-2	TGTGCCAGTAGTATATCAGGAGGGACGGGAAGCGGTGGCTACACCTTC	CASSISGGTGSGGYTF
TRBV7-9	once	TRBD1	TRBJ1-2	TGTGCCAGCAGCCCGGGACAGGGGGATGGCTACACCTTC	CASSPGQGDGYTF
TRBV18	-	TRBD1	TRBJ1-1	TGTGCCAGCTCACGGCGACAGGGTGAAGCTTTCTTT	CASSRRQGEAFF
TRBV5-6	-	-	TRBJ2-7	TGTGCCAGCAGCAGAGGAGGTGCGCATACCTCCTACGAGCAGTACTTC	CASSRGGAHTSYEQYF
TRBV5-6	-	TRBD2	TRBJ2-3	TGTGCCAGCAGCCCTGGACTAGCGGGGGGAAGCACAGATACGCAGTATTTT	CASSPGLAGGSTDTQYF
TRBV5-6	few	TRBD1	TRBJ2-2	TGTGCCAGCAGCCTCGGACAGGGGACCGGGGAGCTGTTTTTT	CASSLGQGTGELFF
TRBV5-6	-	-	TRBJ1-3	TGTGCCAGCAGCTTAGTGGCAGGGGCCTCTGGAAACACCATATATTTT	CASSLVAGASGNTIYF
TRBV2	-	TRBD2	TRBJ2-5	TGTGCCAGCAGTGCGGCGGGGGGTCGGCAAGAGACCCAGTACTTC	CASSAAGGRQETQYF
TRBV6-5	large	TRBD1	TRBJ1-6	TGTGCCAGCAGTCCCGGGACAGTATATAATTCACCCCTCCACTTT	CASSPGTVYNSPLHF
TRBV19	-	TRBD1	TRBJ1-5	TGTGCCAGTAGTATGCTGGGACAGGGCCAGCCCCAGCATTTT	CASSMLGQGQPQHF
TRBV9	few	TRBD1	TRBJ2-7	TGTGCCAGCAGCGCAACCGGGACAGGGACCTTCGAGCAGTACTTC	CASSATGTGTFEQYF
TRBV21-1	-	-	TRBJ2-6	TGTGCCAGCAGCAAAGCGGGGCGGGATGGGCTATCTGGGGCCAACGTCCTGACTTTC	CASSKAGRDGLSGANVLTF
TRBV5-1	-	TRBD2	TRBJ2-3	TGCGCCAGCAGCTTGCCGGCTAGCGGAATCACAGATACGCAGTATTTT	CASSLPASGITDTQYF
TRBV4-1	-	-	TRBJ2-5	TGCGCCAGCAGCCAAGAGGAGCGGAGTAAAGAGACCCAGTACTTC	CASSQEERSKETQYF
TRBV13	-	-	TRBJ2-1	TGTGCCAGCAGCTTGGGTGGACAAGGGCCCTACAATGAGCAGTTCTTC	CASSLGGQGPYNEQFF
TRBV4-2	few	-	TRBJ2-7	TGTGCCAGCAGCCAAGATACCTACGAGCAGTACTTC	CASSQDTYEQYF
TRBV19	-	TRBD2	TRBJ2-1	TGTGCCAGTAAACCGGGGGGTTTCTCCTACAATGAGCAGTTCTTC	CASKPGGFSYNEQFF
TRBV6-1	few	-	TRBJ2-3	TGTGCCAGCAGTGTGAGAGTTCGAGATACGCAGTATTTT	CASSVRVRDTQYF
TRBV11-3	-	TRBD1	TRBJ1-2	TGTGCCAGCAGCGTAGTCCCAACAGGGGCGGAAGGCTACACCTTC	CASSVVPTGAEGYTF
TRBV2	-	-	TRBJ1-1	TGTGCCAGCATGGAGGGGATAGGAGCTTTCTTT	CASMEGIGAFF
TRBV27	few	TRBD2	TRBJ2-3	TGTGCCAGCAGTTTAGGTCTAGCGGCTTCGGATACGCAGTATTTT	CASSLGLAASDTQYF
TRBV19	-	-	TRBJ1-2	TGTGCCAGTAGAAATCGAGGACAAGACTATGGCTACACCTTC	CASRNRGQDYGYTF
TRBV15	-	TRBD1	TRBJ2-2	TGTGCCACCAGCAGAGATTTGGGGACAGGAGCGAACACCGGGGAGCTGTTTTTT	CATSRDLGTGANTGELFF
TRBV6-1	-	TRBD1	TRBJ2-1	TGTGCCAGCACGCGGGACAGGGGTTACAATGAGCAGTTCTTC	CASTRDRGYNEQFF
TRBV15	-	-	TRBJ2-7	TGTGCCACCAGCCGTGACAACTACGAGCAGTACTTC	CATSRDNYEQYF
TRBV4-1	-	TRBD1	TRBJ1-2	TGCGCCAGCAGCCAATCCGGGACAGGGGGAAACTATGGCTACACCTTC	CASSQSGTGGNYGYTF
TRBV7-7	once	TRBD2	TRBJ2-2	TGTGCCAGCAGCTTCAGGACTAGCGGATTCGGGGAGCTGTTTTTT	CASSFRTSGFGELFF
TRBV12-5	-	-	TRBJ2-3	TGTGCTAGTGGTCCCCGTCTAGATACGCAGTATTTT	CASGPRLDTQYF
TRBV6-5	-	TRBD1	TRBJ1-1	TGTGCCAGCATGAGAGAACAGGGGTACACTGAAGCTTTCTTT	CASMREQGYTEAFF
TRBV18	-	-	TRBJ1-1	TGTGCCAGCTCAAACAGGGCGGTGAGGACTGAAGCTTTCTTT	CASSNRAVRTEAFF
TRBV5-1	once	-	TRBJ1-5	TGCGCCAGCAGCTTACAGGGAGGCAATCAGCCCCAGCATTTT	CASSLQGGNQPQHF
TRBV18	-	-	TRBJ1-5	TGTGCCAGCTCCCCCGGGCAGGGCGACAATCAGCCCCAGCATTTT	CASSPGQGDNQPQHF
TRBV6-6	-	-	TRBJ1-4	TGTGCCAGCAGTTACTCGAGGCAGTCAACTAATGAAAAACTGTTTTTT	CASSYSRQSTNEKLFF
TRBV6-1	-	TRBD1	TRBJ1-5	TGTGCCAGCAGTGAAAGTGTAATCGGGACAGGGTGGGGTCAGCCCCAGCATTTT	CASSESVIGTGWGQPQHF
TRBV4-2	-	TRBD2	TRBJ2-3	TGTGCCAGCAGCCAAGAGGGACTAGCGGGGTTCACAGATACGCAGTATTTT	CASSQEGLAGFTDTQYF
TRBV5-1	-	-	TRBJ2-7	TGCGCCAGCAGCAGGGACTTAGCCTACGAGCAGTACTTC	CASSRDLAYEQYF
TRBV6-5	-	TRBD2	TRBJ2-2	TGTGCCAGCAGTTCCGGGACTACCTACACCGGGGAGCTGTTTTTT	CASSSGTTYTGELFF
TRBV5-6	-	TRBD1	TRBJ1-2	TGTGCCAGCAGCTTGTGGGTGACAGGGAAGGGCTACACCTTC	CASSLWVTGKGYTF
TRBV7-8	-	-	TRBJ2-1	TGTGCCAGCAGCTTAGGCTTAATAACTTACAATGAGCAGTTCTTC	CASSLGLITYNEQFF
TRBV6-5	-	-	TRBJ2-7	TGTGCCAGCAGTACCGGGATTCCCTACGAGCAGTACTTC	CASSTGIPYEQYF
TRBV4-1	-	TRBD2	TRBJ2-1	TGCGCCAGCAGCCAAGCGGGAGGGTCGGGAAATGAGCAGTTCTTC	CASSQAGGSGNEQFF
TRBV28	-	-	TRBJ1-2	TGTGCCAGCAGTTTTGGAGCCTCTGGCTATGGCTACACCTTC	CASSFGASGYGYTF
TRBV7-9	-	TRBD1	TRBJ2-1	TGTGCCAGCAGCCCCCGGACAGGGCCTAGCTACAATGAGCAGTTCTTC	CASSPRTGPSYNEQFF
TRBV9	-	TRBD2	TRBJ2-5	TGTGCCAGCAGCGTAGTAGCGGGAGGGCCCCAAGAGACCCAGTACTTC	CASSVVAGGPQETQYF
TRBV6-1	-	-	TRBJ1-3	TGTGCCAGCAGTGAAGGAGGAGCTGGAAACACCATATATTTT	CASSEGGAGNTIYF
TRBV7-9	-	-	TRBJ1-5	TGTGCCAGCAGCTTAGGAACAGGTGGAATCAATCAGCCCCAGCATTTT	CASSLGTGGINQPQHF